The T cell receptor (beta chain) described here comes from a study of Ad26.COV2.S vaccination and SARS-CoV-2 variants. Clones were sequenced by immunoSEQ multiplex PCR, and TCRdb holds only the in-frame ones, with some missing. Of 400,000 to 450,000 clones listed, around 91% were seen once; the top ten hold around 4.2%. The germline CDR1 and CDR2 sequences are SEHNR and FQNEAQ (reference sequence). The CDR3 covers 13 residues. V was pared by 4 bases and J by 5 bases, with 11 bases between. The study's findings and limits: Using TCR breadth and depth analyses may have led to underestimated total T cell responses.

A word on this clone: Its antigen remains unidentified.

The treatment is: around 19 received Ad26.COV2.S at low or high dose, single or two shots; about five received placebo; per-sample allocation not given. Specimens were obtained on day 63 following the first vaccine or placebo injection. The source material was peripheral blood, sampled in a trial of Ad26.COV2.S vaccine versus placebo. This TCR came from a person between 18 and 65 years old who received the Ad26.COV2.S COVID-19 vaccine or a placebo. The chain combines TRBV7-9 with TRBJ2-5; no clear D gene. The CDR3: CASSYWQLETQYF. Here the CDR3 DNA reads TGTGCCAGCAGCTACTGGCAATTGGAGACCCAGTACTTC.